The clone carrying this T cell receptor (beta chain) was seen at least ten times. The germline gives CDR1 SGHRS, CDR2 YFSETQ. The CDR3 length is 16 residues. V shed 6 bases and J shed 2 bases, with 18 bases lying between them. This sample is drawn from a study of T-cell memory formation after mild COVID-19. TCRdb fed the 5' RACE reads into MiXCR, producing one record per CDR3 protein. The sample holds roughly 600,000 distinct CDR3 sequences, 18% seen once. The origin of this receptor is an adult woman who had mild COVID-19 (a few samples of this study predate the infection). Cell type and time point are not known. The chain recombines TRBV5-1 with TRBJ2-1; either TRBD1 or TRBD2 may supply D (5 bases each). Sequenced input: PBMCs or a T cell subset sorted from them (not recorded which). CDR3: CASTTYGDRTYNEQFF. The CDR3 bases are TGCGCCAGCACCACCTATGGGGACCGGACCTACAATGAGCAGTTCTTC.